A single sample is the source of the 2 T cell receptor beta chains below, sequenced in a study of CD8 T cells in Susac syndrome. RNA was extracted with the RNeasy kit, and a quantity of about 0.5 to 1 ug was reverse transcribed using random hexamers. TCRdb re-called the immunoSEQ multiplex PCR reads through MiXCR, storing one row per CDR3 protein. The sample holds 150,000 or so distinct CDR3 sequences, 90% to 95% seen once. The sample comprised CD4+ T cells from PBMCs. The receptors were sampled from a human donor with Susac syndrome.

The chain combines TRBV7-2 with TRBJ2-7; D unresolved. This CDR3 is built from 14 residues. Trimming pared 2 bases from V and 3 bases from J, leaving 11 bases between. Germline CDR1 is SGHTA and CDR2 is FQGNSA. This CDR3 is CASSLTRVNYEQYF. CDR3 coding DNA: TGTGCCAGCAGCTTAACTCGGGTTAACTACGAGCAGTACTTC.

The chain links TRBV12-3 or TRBV12-4 to TRBJ2-7; 9 nucleotides line up with TRBD1. Losses at the gene ends were 2 bases for V and 6 bases for J; bases not matched to a gene: 2. CDR3 size: 13 residues. In DNA, the CDR3 is TGTGCCAGCAGTTTAAGGGACAGGGCCGAGCAGTACTTC. It specifies CASSLRDRAEQYF.